The present T cell receptor (beta chain) was sequenced within a study of spatial heterogeneity in lung cancer. Study context: In the raw reads, each unique TCR and UMI combination was present more than ten times on average.

All TCR cDNA molecules were individually tagged with a unique molecular identifier. TCRdb reanalysed the 5' RACE reads using MiXCR and keeps one entry per CDR3 protein. The table lists roughly 860 distinct CDR3 sequences, 35% to 45% of them singletons. This clonotype was detected a few times. The library was built for alpha chains, so this beta chain is an off-target read and its size means little. Germline loops: CDR1 MNHNY, CDR2 SVGAGI (reference sequence). The CDR3 length is 14 residues. Trimming took off 4 bases at V and 2 bases at J, with 10 bases between the two ends. Time point in this sample: sample taken at primary tumor resection. The authors sequenced whole RNA from tumor, nontumor lung or frozen PBMC without sorting.

The sequenced sample was normal lung tissue next to the tumor, obtained at surgery. The V gene is TRBV6-6, the J gene TRBJ2-3; D is undetermined. The sequence was collected from a male donor with early-stage non-small cell lung cancer. The CDR3 DNA is TGTGCCAGCAGTTCAGCCCAGGACACAGATACGCAGTATTTT. Amino acid sequence: CASSSAQDTDTQYF.